This T cell receptor (beta chain) stems from a study of T-cell memory formation after mild COVID-19. Study details: The TCR clusters were mostly specific to one donor.

A 5'RACE reaction primed in the constant segment made cDNA libraries of TCR alpha and TCR beta, and these carried sample barcodes and UMIs. TCRdb reprocessed the 5' RACE reads via MiXCR and lists one record per CDR3 protein. Of about 210,000 distinct CDR3 sequences in the sample, more than 25% were seen once. This clonotype was observed a few times. V gave up 5 bases and J gave up 2 bases; unmatched junction bases: 8. The V gene's germline CDR1 is ENHRY and CDR2 SYGVKD. This CDR3 contains 17 residues. The TCR sequence derives from an adult woman who had mild COVID-19 (a few samples of this study predate the infection). Cell type and time point are not known. Material: PBMCs or a T cell subset sorted from them (not recorded which). The chain is built from TRBV10-3 and TRBJ2-3, with 12 bases fitting TRBD2. CDR3 sequence: CAISNTSSGRATDTQYF. Written as DNA, the CDR3 is TGTGCCATCAGTAATACTTCTAGCGGGAGGGCCACAGATACGCAGTATTTT.